The 8 T cell receptor beta chains below come from one sample, sequenced in a study of T cells in Graves' hyperthyroidism and ophthalmopathy. TCR beta CDR3 region amplification was performed from RNA transcripts. The HTBI set primed first-round TCR CDR3 RT-PCR. One entry per CDR3 protein results from TCRdb running MiXCR on the multiplex PCR reads. The sample contains fewer than 400,000 distinct CDR3 sequences, roughly 25% of which appear only once. What was sequenced was blood. All receptors come from a man aged 45 to 65 with Graves' hyperthyroidism.

This clonotype appeared many times. The rearrangement joins TRBV2 to TRBJ1-1; D gene uncertain. The germline gives CDR1 SNHLY, CDR2 FYNNEI. V was cut by 8 bases and J by 3 bases, with 13 bases left in between. The CDR3 is 13 amino acids. This CDR3 reads CASRESVDTEAFF. The CDR3 DNA reads TGTGCCAGCCGCGAAAGCGTGGACACTGAAGCTTTCTTT.

V usage is TRBV14 and J usage is TRBJ2-7; D is ambiguous. CDR1 is SGHDN, CDR2 FVKESK, per germline. This CDR3 comprises 14 residues. V was cut by 3 bases and J by 0 bases, with 9 bases left in between. The CDR3 DNA reads as TGTGCCAGCAGCCAGAAACTGAACTCCTACGAGCAGTACTTC. The encoded protein is CASSQKLNSYEQYF.

V gene TRBV30 combines with J gene TRBJ2-1; D not certain. Germline CDR1 and CDR2: GTSNPN and SVGIG (reference sequence). The CDR3 totals 15 residues. Trimming left V 0 bases short and J 0 bases short, with 9 bases between. The CDR3 DNA is TGTGCCTGGAGTGTGGGCTTACCCTCCTACAATGAGCAGTTCTTC. This codes for CAWSVGLPSYNEQFF.

CDR3 residues: CAISGPFREAPDTQYF. CDR3 bases: TGTGCCATCAGTGGTCCCTTCCGGGAGGCCCCAGATACGCAGTATTTT. The chain is built from TRBV10-3 and TRBJ2-3, with 7 nucleotides matching TRBD2. The length of the CDR3 is 16 residues. CDR1 ENHRY and CDR2 SYGVKD come from the germline V gene. V shed 4 bases and J 4 bases; nucleotides not matched to a gene: 11.

The sample holds many counts of this clonotype. The rearrangement links TRBV2 to TRBJ2-5; 9 bases match TRBD2. CDR3 length: 16 residues. J was trimmed by 4 bases and V by 8 bases; bases with no gene match: 14. Germline-derived CDR1 and CDR2 are SNHLY and FYNNEI. The CDR3: CASLFFSGSGGETQYF. In DNA, the CDR3 is TGTGCCAGCCTCTTCTTTAGCGGGAGCGGGGGAGAGACCCAGTACTTC.

This clonotype is a singleton in its sample. V and J are TRBV5-1 and TRBJ2-1; D not resolved. Germline CDR1 is SGHRS and CDR2 is YFSETQ. This CDR3 region has 15 residues. The V end was cut by 2 bases, the J end by 1 base, with 10 bases between. This CDR3 reads CASSFPRGSYNEQFF. CDR3 DNA: TGCGCCAGCAGCTTCCCCCGAGGATCCTACAATGAGCAGTTCTTC. Looking up the rest from reference TRBV5-1 and TRBJ2-1 gives the full variable domain: KAGVTQTPRYLIKTRGQQVTLSCSPISGHRSVSWYQQTPGQGLQFLFEYFSETQRNKGNFPGRFSGRQFSNSRSEMNVSTLELGDSALYLCASSFPRGSYNEQFFGPGTRLTVL.

This clonotype has ten or more counts. The chain links TRBV2 to TRBJ1-2; the match to TRBD1 covers 11 bases. CDR1 and CDR2 from the germline V gene are SNHLY and FYNNEI. After removal of 5 bases from V and 2 bases from J, the junction contained 7 bases not matched to a gene. The length of the CDR3 is 16 residues. CDR3 sequence: CASSIPGQGGNYGYTF. The CDR3, as DNA: TGTGCCAGCAGTATACCGGGACAGGGGGGAAACTATGGCTACACCTTC. The whole variable domain, remainder taken from reference TRBV2 and TRBJ1-2, is EPEVTQTPSHQVTQMGQEVILRCVPISNHLYFYWYRQILGQKVEFLVSFYNNEISEKSEIFDDQFSVERPDGSNFTLKIRSTKLEDSAMYFCASSIPGQGGNYGYTFGSGTRLTVV.

The genes are TRBV2 and TRBJ2-5, with D tentatively TRBD2 (6 bases). The V end lost 3 bases, the J end lost 6 bases, and 11 bases lay between the germline ends. Germline values: CDR1 SNHLY, CDR2 FYNNEI. This CDR3 comprises 13 residues. The CDR3 coding sequence is TGTGCCAGCAGTGACAGCGGGCGGAAGACCCAGTACTTC. The encoded protein is CASSDSGRKTQYF. Full variable domain (rest looked up from reference TRBV2 and TRBJ2-5): EPEVTQTPSHQVTQMGQEVILRCVPISNHLYFYWYRQILGQKVEFLVSFYNNEISEKSEIFDDQFSVERPDGSNFTLKIRSTKLEDSAMYFCASSDSGRKTQYFGPGTRLLVL.